These T cell receptor beta chains were read from a single sample in a study of human T cells and chemical hapten exposure. MiXCR, run by TCRdb on the RACE reads, gives a single entry per CDR3 protein. Of approximately 350,000 distinct CDR3 sequences detected, over 6% appear once; the ten largest clones hold about 6%. The starting material was whole blood, obtained in connection with sensitization to the hapten diphenylcyclopropenone (DPC). The receptors derive from a woman under 30 with alopecia areata. Some clones in this sample may be carry-over from other donors' samples. Both conserved end residues are trimmed from each CDR3. Fields, in order: D gene, J gene, V gene, CDR3 protein. The D gene is left open where the match is weak.

TRBD2	TRBJ2-5	TRBV28	ASSLATASGWTQY
-	TRBJ2-5	TRBV20-1	SAKRGENQY
-	TRBJ1-1	TRBV5-1	ASSFLSGQANTEAF
TRBD1	TRBJ2-4	TRBV12-3/TRBV12-4	ASSSPGQGLEKNIQY
TRBD1	TRBJ1-5	TRBV12-3/TRBV12-4	ASRGDGQEWEPQH
-	TRBJ1-6	TRBV5-6	ASSPGRLVSPLH
TRBD1	TRBJ2-1	TRBV5-1	ASSQGVSSNEQF
TRBD1	TRBJ1-1	TRBV7-8	ASSLGRQGTEAF
-	TRBJ2-1	TRBV6-6	ASCGGSSNEQF
-	TRBJ1-5	TRBV19	ASSIGTENQPQH
-	TRBJ1-2	TRBV16	ASSQLGGDGYT
-	TRBJ1-1	TRBV29-1	SVVSLQGMNTEAF
-	TRBJ1-2	TRBV6-2/TRBV6-3	ASSQQAGYGYT
TRBD1	TRBJ1-1	TRBV7-6	ASSLEYRGGKNTEAF
-	TRBJ1-2	TRBV2	ASSGTGGMGGYT
-	TRBJ2-1	TRBV5-5	ASSLELIAVSSYNEQF
-	TRBJ2-7	TRBV5-1	ASSVAQDRQLTYEQY
-	TRBJ1-2	TRBV7-3	ASSRGPDNIYGYT
TRBD2	TRBJ2-2	TRBV5-1	ASSLELAVSGGELF
-	TRBJ2-7	TRBV7-9	ASSLAPGTHEQY
-	TRBJ2-1	TRBV6-2/TRBV6-3	ASSYSWGSEQF
-	TRBJ2-5	TRBV7-3	ASSPNQGSETQY
-	TRBJ2-3	TRBV7-9	ASSARVYTDTQY
-	TRBJ1-3	TRBV29-1	SVLASGNTIY
-	TRBJ1-1	TRBV28	ASNLFGGAPAEAF
-	TRBJ1-1	TRBV20-1	SARVRTTEAF
-	TRBJ2-7	TRBV12-3/TRBV12-4	ASSPTGTMNEQY
TRBD1	TRBJ1-5	TRBV7-9	ASSPTQGFNQPQH
-	TRBJ1-2	TRBV6-2/TRBV6-3	ASATDQGPYGYT
-	TRBJ1-1	TRBV6-5	ASSYNRNTEAF
-	TRBJ2-6	TRBV27	ASSTPGPGANVLT
-	TRBJ1-1	TRBV3-1	ASSRKGAGRPL
-	TRBJ2-7	TRBV7-9	ASSLEYSELPYEQY
TRBD1	TRBJ2-5	TRBV6-5	ASSYSRGTGQETQY
-	TRBJ1-5	TRBV24-1	ATSEASNQPQH
TRBD1	TRBJ2-3	TRBV28	ASSKTTGLRFLLGHTQY
-	TRBJ2-5	TRBV3-1	ASSQGVQVQETQY
TRBD2	TRBJ2-5	TRBV7-9	ASSLAVAETQY
-	TRBJ2-3	TRBV11-2	ASSFGTQY
-	TRBJ1-5	TRBV18	ASSLGTISNQPQH
TRBD1	TRBJ1-5	TRBV6-5	ASSWDSIQPQH
-	TRBJ1-6	TRBV4-2	ASSQGGDSPLH
-	TRBJ1-1	TRBV4-3	ASSPKLLGSEAF
-	TRBJ2-6	TRBV5-1	ASSKDTGTASPNVLT
-	TRBJ1-2	TRBV5-1	ASSRAGGDGYT
TRBD1	TRBJ2-7	TRBV5-5	ASSLDFGTGPNEQY
-	TRBJ2-1	TRBV6-6	ASSYAGTLYNEQF
-	TRBJ1-1	TRBV11-2	ASSLVSAGDTEAF
-	TRBJ1-2	TRBV18	ASSPPGTSGNYGYT
-	TRBJ2-2	TRBV20-1	SATRGWGPSGELF
TRBD1	TRBJ1-1	TRBV29-1	SFRTGSHTEAF
-	TRBJ1-1	TRBV7-2	ASSFTQDSEAF
-	TRBJ1-5	TRBV20-1	SARSWQTNQPQH